These T cell receptor beta chains were read from a single sample in a study of blood T cell repertoires in COVID-19. Data came from immunoSEQ multiplex PCR; TCRdb stores just in-frame clones and leaves some out. The profile shows roughly 180,000 clones, 80% to 90% of them singletons. Input material: peripheral blood. These TCRs come from a man aged 60 to 69 with acute or convalescent COVID-19. The CDR3 runs from the conserved cysteine through the conserved F or W. The order of the fields is D gene, V gene, clone size, J gene, CDR3 protein, CDR3 DNA. A D gene is named only where the DNA matches it firmly. The listing skips clone size in some rows; elsewhere it reads once, few, many or a size class.

D: TRBD1; V: TRBV6-6; size: .; J: TRBJ1-4; CDR3: CASSYPGGGEKLFF; DNA: TGTGCCAGCAGTTACCCCGGAGGGGGCGAAAAACTGTTTTTT
D: TRBD1; V: TRBV30; size: .; J: TRBJ1-2; CDR3: CAWRQGLGYGYTF; DNA: TGTGCCTGGAGACAGGGGCTAGGGTATGGCTACACCTTC
D: .; V: TRBV25-1; size: .; J: TRBJ1-6; CDR3: CASSDQFSPLHF; DNA: TGTGCCAGCAGTGATCAGTTTTCACCCCTCCACTTT
D: TRBD2; V: TRBV14; size: once; J: TRBJ2-5; CDR3: CASSQGLAGARETQYF; DNA: TGTGCCAGCAGCCAAGGGCTAGCGGGAGCGAGGGAGACCCAGTACTTC
D: .; V: TRBV20-1; size: .; J: TRBJ1-2; CDR3: CSIWRDGYTF; DNA: TGCAGTATCTGGAGGGACGGCTACACCTTC
D: TRBD1; V: TRBV28; size: .; J: TRBJ1-2; CDR3: CASTARGQGIYGYTF; DNA: TGTGCCAGCACAGCCCGGGGACAGGGGATCTATGGCTACACCTTC
D: TRBD2; V: TRBV5-1; size: .; J: TRBJ2-5; CDR3: CASRRRLAGEGETQYF; DNA: TGCGCCAGCAGACGACGACTAGCGGGAGAGGGGGAGACCCAGTACTTC
D: .; V: TRBV11-2; size: .; J: TRBJ1-2; CDR3: CASSLDGTGGYGYTF; DNA: TGTGCCAGCAGCTTAGATGGGACGGGAGGCTATGGCTACACCTTC
D: .; V: TRBV11-2; size: .; J: TRBJ1-2; CDR3: CASSAGMGYGYTF; DNA: TGTGCCAGCAGCGCAGGGATGGGCTATGGCTACACCTTC
D: .; V: TRBV28; size: once; J: TRBJ1-1; CDR3: CASSTIPGLAGTEAFF; DNA: TGTGCCAGCAGCACAATCCCCGGGTTGGCCGGCACTGAAGCTTTCTTT
D: .; V: TRBV5-5; size: .; J: TRBJ2-7; CDR3: CASSLDRKGPVSSYEQYF; DNA: TGTGCCAGCAGCTTGGACCGGAAGGGGCCGGTGAGCTCCTACGAGCAGTACTTC
D: TRBD1; V: TRBV7-9; size: .; J: TRBJ1-4; CDR3: CASSAGQGGNEKLFF; DNA: TGTGCCAGCAGTGCGGGACAGGGTGGTAATGAAAAACTGTTTTTT
D: TRBD1; V: TRBV6-5; size: once; J: TRBJ2-3; CDR3: CASSSTGASTDTQYF; DNA: TGTGCCAGCAGTTCGACAGGGGCTAGCACAGATACGCAGTATTTT
D: TRBD2; V: TRBV15; size: .; J: TRBJ2-5; CDR3: CATSRAGTSGVQETQYF; DNA: TGTGCCACCAGCAGAGCCGGGACTAGCGGGGTACAAGAGACCCAGTACTTC
D: .; V: TRBV18; size: .; J: TRBJ1-1; CDR3: CASSSDRNTEAFF; DNA: TGTGCCAGCTCATCCGACAGAAACACTGAAGCTTTCTTT
D: .; V: TRBV6-5; size: .; J: TRBJ1-2; CDR3: CAAELDPSGYTF; DNA: TGTGCCGCCGAATTGGACCCTAGCGGCTACACCTTC
D: .; V: TRBV9; size: once; J: TRBJ1-3; CDR3: CASSVSRVGNTIYF; DNA: TGTGCCAGCAGCGTGTCCAGGGTTGGAAACACCATATATTTT
D: .; V: TRBV5-5; size: .; J: TRBJ1-1; CDR3: CASTPAENRNTEAFF; DNA: TGTGCCAGCACCCCCGCCGAGAACAGGAACACTGAAGCTTTCTTT
D: .; V: TRBV5-1; size: .; J: TRBJ1-2; CDR3: CASSPDNYGYTF; DNA: TGCGCCAGCAGTCCAGATAACTATGGCTACACCTTC
D: TRBD1; V: TRBV18; size: .; J: TRBJ2-1; CDR3: CASSPEEDRGRRNEQFF; DNA: TGTGCCAGCTCACCAGAGGAGGACAGGGGGCGGCGCAATGAGCAGTTCTTC
D: TRBD1; V: TRBV18; size: .; J: TRBJ1-4; CDR3: CASSPTGADNEKLFF; DNA: TGTGCCAGCTCACCTACAGGGGCGGATAATGAAAAACTGTTTTTT
D: TRBD2; V: TRBV28; size: .; J: TRBJ2-4; CDR3: CASSLGASGSMAKNIQYF; DNA: TGTGCCAGCAGTTTAGGGGCTAGCGGGAGTATGGCCAAAAACATTCAGTACTTC
D: TRBD1; V: TRBV6-5; size: .; J: TRBJ1-5; CDR3: CASSLLQGLPQHF; DNA: TGTGCCAGCAGTTTATTACAGGGGCTCCCCCAGCATTTT
D: .; V: TRBV5-1; size: .; J: TRBJ2-7; CDR3: CASSLTSYEQYF; DNA: TGCGCCAGCAGCCTAACCTCCTACGAGCAGTACTTC
D: TRBD2; V: TRBV30; size: .; J: TRBJ2-4; CDR3: CAWSSWEGIQYF; DNA: TGTGCCTGGAGTTCGTGGGAGGGTATTCAGTACTTC
D: TRBD2; V: TRBV10-3; size: once; J: TRBJ2-1; CDR3: CAISDRGRVLGEQFF; DNA: TGTGCCATCAGTGATCGCGGGAGGGTCCTCGGTGAGCAGTTCTTC
D: TRBD2; V: TRBV3-1/TRBV3-2; size: .; J: TRBJ2-1; CDR3: CASSQNGRENEQFF; DNA: TGTGCCAGCAGCCAAAACGGGCGGGAGAATGAGCAGTTCTTC
D: TRBD2; V: TRBV11-2; size: .; J: TRBJ2-2; CDR3: CAVALGGRGTTGELFF; DNA: TGTGCCGTCGCGTTAGGCGGGAGAGGGACCACCGGGGAGCTGTTTTTT
D: .; V: TRBV7-8; size: .; J: TRBJ2-3; CDR3: CASSLSGEADTQYF; DNA: TGTGCCAGCAGCTTGAGCGGCGAGGCAGATACGCAGTATTTT
D: .; V: TRBV19; size: .; J: TRBJ1-1; CDR3: CASSINEAPAIFNTEAFF; DNA: TGTGCCAGTAGTATAAATGAGGCACCAGCTATTTTTAACACTGAAGCTTTCTTT
D: .; V: TRBV5-1; size: .; J: TRBJ1-1; CDR3: CASSPTTVNTEAFF; DNA: TGCGCCAGCAGCCCAACGACAGTTAACACTGAAGCTTTCTTT
D: TRBD2; V: TRBV10-3; size: .; J: TRBJ2-1; CDR3: CAITPGLEYEQFF; DNA: TGTGCCATCACCCCGGGACTAGAATATGAGCAGTTCTTC
D: TRBD1; V: TRBV7-9; size: .; J: TRBJ2-7; CDR3: CASSSGTGVSYEQYF; DNA: TGTGCCAGCAGCTCTGGGACAGGGGTTTCCTACGAGCAGTACTTC
D: .; V: TRBV30; size: .; J: TRBJ1-1; CDR3: CAWSSRGVAFF; DNA: TGTGCCTGGAGCTCCCGGGGGGTGGCTTTCTTT
D: .; V: TRBV7-9; size: .; J: TRBJ2-3; CDR3: CASSLWPGGTDTQYF; DNA: TGTGCCAGCAGCTTATGGCCAGGGGGCACAGATACGCAGTATTTT
D: .; V: TRBV6-5; size: once; J: TRBJ2-1; CDR3: CASSYGTDSNEQFF; DNA: TGTGCCAGCAGTTACGGGACGGACAGCAATGAGCAGTTCTTC
D: .; V: TRBV28; size: .; J: TRBJ1-5; CDR3: CASTTQGTLLQPQHF; DNA: TGTGCCAGCACCACACAGGGCACGCTTCTTCAGCCCCAGCATTTT
D: .; V: TRBV4-1; size: .; J: TRBJ2-1; CDR3: CASSQGSGLGYNEQFF; DNA: TGCGCCAGCAGCCAAGGCTCAGGGCTAGGATACAATGAGCAGTTCTTC
D: TRBD1; V: TRBV29-1; size: once; J: TRBJ2-7; CDR3: CSVEDRLRTGVKEQYF; DNA: TGCAGCGTTGAAGATCGGCTTCGGACAGGGGTGAAGGAGCAGTACTTC
D: TRBD1; V: TRBV30; size: .; J: TRBJ1-6; CDR3: CAWNRDRGYSPLHF; DNA: TGTGCCTGGAACCGGGACAGGGGATATTCACCCCTCCACTTT
D: .; V: TRBV6-5; size: .; J: TRBJ2-7; CDR3: CASSYSRQAYEQYF; DNA: TGTGCCAGCAGTTACTCGCGACAGGCCTACGAGCAGTACTTC
D: TRBD1; V: TRBV5-4; size: .; J: TRBJ1-2; CDR3: CASIAKDRGYGYTF; DNA: TGTGCCAGCATTGCGAAGGACAGGGGCTATGGCTACACCTTC
D: TRBD1; V: TRBV2; size: .; J: TRBJ1-2; CDR3: CASSVLMGQGAFTF; DNA: TGTGCCAGCAGTGTTCTTATGGGACAGGGGGCGTTCACCTTC
D: .; V: TRBV5-1; size: .; J: TRBJ1-1; CDR3: CASSLAARGNTEAFF; DNA: TGCGCCAGCAGCTTGGCCGCCAGGGGGAACACTGAAGCTTTCTTT
D: .; V: TRBV7-8; size: .; J: TRBJ1-3; CDR3: CASLPTIYGNTIYF; DNA: TGTGCCAGCCTTCCGACAATATATGGAAACACCATATATTTT
D: .; V: TRBV3-1/TRBV3-2; size: once; J: TRBJ2-7; CDR3: CASSYGRVDYEQYF; DNA: TGTGCCAGCAGCTACGGGCGGGTAGACTACGAGCAGTACTTC
D: TRBD1; V: TRBV24-1; size: .; J: TRBJ1-5; CDR3: CATSSPGQGRQHF; DNA: TGTGCCACCAGCTCACCGGGACAGGGGCGCCAGCATTTT